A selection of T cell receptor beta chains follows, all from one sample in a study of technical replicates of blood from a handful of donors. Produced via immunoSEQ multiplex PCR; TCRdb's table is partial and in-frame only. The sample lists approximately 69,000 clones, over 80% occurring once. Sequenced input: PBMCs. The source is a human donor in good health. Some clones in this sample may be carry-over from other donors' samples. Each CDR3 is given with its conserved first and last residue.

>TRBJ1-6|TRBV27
CASSFRGRSPLHF
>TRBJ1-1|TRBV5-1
CASSSGKNTEAFF
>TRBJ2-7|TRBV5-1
CASNRLGTSNEQYF
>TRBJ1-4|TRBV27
CASSLLGGPNEKLFF
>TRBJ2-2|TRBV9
CASSAEVLGANTGELFF
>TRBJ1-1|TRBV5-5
CASSLVSGNTEAFF
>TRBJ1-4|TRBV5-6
CASSAGTGVNEKLFF
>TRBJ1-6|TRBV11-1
CASSLQGGNSPLHF
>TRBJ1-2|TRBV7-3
CASSPYPGDYGYTF
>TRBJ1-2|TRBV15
CATSRDPSPGINYGYTF
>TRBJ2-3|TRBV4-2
CASSQASGGVGDTQYF
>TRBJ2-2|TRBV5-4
CASMSPTGELFF
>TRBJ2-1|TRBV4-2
CASSQVEGNEQFF
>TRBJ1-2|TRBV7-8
CASSQSGGFNYGYTF
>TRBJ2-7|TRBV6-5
CASSYLATSGYEQYF
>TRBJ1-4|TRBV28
CASSLTGGTNEKLFF
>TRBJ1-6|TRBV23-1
CASSQLERYNSPLHF
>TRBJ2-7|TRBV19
CASSRLAGNYEQYF
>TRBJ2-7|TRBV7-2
CASNPGGKVLYEQYF
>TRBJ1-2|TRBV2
CASGLLRTAVYGYTF
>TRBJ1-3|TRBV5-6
CASSLDGSGNTIYF
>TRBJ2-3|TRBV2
CASSRNGLAGDTQYF
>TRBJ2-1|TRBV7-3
CASSPLGAGEYNEQFF
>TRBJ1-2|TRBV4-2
CASSQDSGPRGYTF
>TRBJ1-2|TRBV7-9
CASSTRPGQGSGYTF
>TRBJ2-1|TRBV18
CASSPGTYNEQFF
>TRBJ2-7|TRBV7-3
CASSLIPVQTYEQYF
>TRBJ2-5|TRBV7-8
CASRWGRAKETQYF
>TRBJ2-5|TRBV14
CASSRRGGFALRETQYF
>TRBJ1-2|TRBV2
CASRTTGDYGYTF
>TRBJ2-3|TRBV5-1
CASSSSGREGLTDTQYF
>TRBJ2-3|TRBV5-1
CASTIAGVYTDTQYF
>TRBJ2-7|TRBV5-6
CASSQGDEQYF
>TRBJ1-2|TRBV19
CASSTGNMRGYTF
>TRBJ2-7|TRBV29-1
CSVGGGMGNEQYF
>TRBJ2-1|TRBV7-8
CASSDRGAASYNEQFF
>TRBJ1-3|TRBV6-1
CASRRGDSDGNTIYF
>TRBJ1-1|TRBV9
CASNKEAGNTEAFF
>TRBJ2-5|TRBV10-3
CAISLSGGARETQYF
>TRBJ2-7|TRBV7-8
CASSSVTGGGYEQYF
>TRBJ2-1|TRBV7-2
CASSSAGVVSYNEQFF
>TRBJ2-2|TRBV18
CASSPRQASTGELFF
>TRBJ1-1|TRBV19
CASSIDQAGRNTEAFF
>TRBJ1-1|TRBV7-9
CASSPGQGHTEAFF
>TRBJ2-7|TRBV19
CASSIEDRVAEQYF
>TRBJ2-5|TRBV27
CASSRLSAGETQYF
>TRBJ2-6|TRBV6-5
CASSWGVGANVLTF
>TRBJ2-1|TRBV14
CASSQVSGRSYNEQFF
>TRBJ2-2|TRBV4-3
CASSRTGGTGELFF
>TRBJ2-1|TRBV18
CASSPTGQGTNEQFF
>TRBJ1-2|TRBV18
CASSPGGEGYTF
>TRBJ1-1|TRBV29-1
CSVERSRGVNAFF
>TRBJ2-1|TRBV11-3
CASSFPKRGRTRPYNEQFF
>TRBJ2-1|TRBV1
CTSSQDKPGSSYNEQFF
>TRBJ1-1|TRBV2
CASSEVWAGLAFF
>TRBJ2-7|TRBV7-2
CASSSYYEQYF
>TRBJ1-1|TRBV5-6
CASSLSGGGTAFF